This TCR beta chain was captured in a study of T-cell memory formation after mild COVID-19. For the study at large: Largely, the TCR clusters proved donor specific.

Turning to this clonotype: What it recognizes is unknown.

The CDR3 contains 17 residues. Germline CDR1 reads SGHTA; CDR2 reads FQGNSA. V lost 7 bases to trimming and J lost 1 base; unmatched junction nucleotides: 14. TCRdb called the 5' RACE reads again in MiXCR, with one record for every CDR3 protein. This table holds roughly 280,000 distinct CDR3 sequences, roughly 8.2% found once. Findings and limits, study-wide: Clones shrinking from day 15 to 85 showed even CD4/CD8 mixes; later expanders tilted CD4+.

This receptor was obtained from a young man who had mild COVID-19 (a few samples of this study predate the infection). Cell type and time point are not known. The chain carries TRBV7-2 and TRBJ2-5; 8 nucleotides line up with TRBD2. Sequencing used PBMCs or a T cell subset sorted from them (not recorded which). CDR3 amino acids: CASNGGAGGGPQETQYF. CDR3 DNA sequence: TGTGCCAGCAATGGGGGAGCGGGCGGGGGGCCCCAAGAGACCCAGTACTTC.